The entry that follows covers one T cell receptor beta chain sequence. The target antigen is unknown. Some clones are missing from TCRdb's copy, which holds only in-frame ones; the method was immunoSEQ multiplex PCR. The table records tens of thousands of clones, roughly 78% of them present only once. The sort gate was single viable CD3+CD4+CD8-CD45RO+ cells for memory CD4+ T cells. This CDR3 is 12 amino acids long. Trimming stripped 8 bases from V and 10 bases from J, with 18 bases between. Germline CDR1 and CDR2: ENHRY and SYGVKD. The entry originates in a study of memory CD4+ T cells and cytomegalovirus serostatus. As for the study in general: Healthy Belgian adult donors included nine or ten CMV-positive and some 25 CMV-negative people.

Study findings and constraints: Median bootstrapped AUC for CMV status was about 0.95 originally, approximately 0.9 US-trained.

The chain carries TRBV10-3 and TRBJ2-7, with D tentatively TRBD1 (5 bases). This receptor was obtained from an adult in good health and CMV-seronegative. Sequencing was done on a sample of memory CD4+ T cells from blood. DNA of the CDR3: TGTGCCATCTCGGACACGTCCAGTCTTCAGTACTTC. Translated: CAISDTSSLQYF.